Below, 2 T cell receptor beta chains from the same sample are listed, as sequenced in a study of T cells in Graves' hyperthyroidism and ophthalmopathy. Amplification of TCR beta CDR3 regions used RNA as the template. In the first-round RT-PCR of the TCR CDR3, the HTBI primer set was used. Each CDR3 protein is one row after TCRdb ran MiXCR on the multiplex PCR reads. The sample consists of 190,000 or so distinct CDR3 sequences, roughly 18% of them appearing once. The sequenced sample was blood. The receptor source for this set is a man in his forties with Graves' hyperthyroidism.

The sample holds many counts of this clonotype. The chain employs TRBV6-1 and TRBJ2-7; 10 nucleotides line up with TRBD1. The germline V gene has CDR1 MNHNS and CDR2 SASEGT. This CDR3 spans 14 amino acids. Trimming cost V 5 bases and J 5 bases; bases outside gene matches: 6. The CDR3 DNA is TGTGCCAGCAGTTCCCCCGGGACAGGGGACGAGCAGTACTTC. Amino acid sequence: CASSSPGTGDEQYF.

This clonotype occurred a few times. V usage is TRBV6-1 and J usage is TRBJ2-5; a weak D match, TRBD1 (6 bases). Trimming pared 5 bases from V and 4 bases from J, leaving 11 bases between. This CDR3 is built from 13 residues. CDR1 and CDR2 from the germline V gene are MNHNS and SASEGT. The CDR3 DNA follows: TGTGCCAGCAGTCAACAGGGTAGAGAGACCCAGTACTTC. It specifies CASSQQGRETQYF.